This TCR beta chain was captured by sequencing in a study of a mutant IDH1 vaccine in newly diagnosed glioma. The V gene end was trimmed by 3 bases and the J gene end by 6 bases; junction bases not matched to a gene: 3. The germline V gene has CDR1 SGHAT and CDR2 FQDESV (reference sequence). This CDR3 comprises 14 residues. The method was immunoSEQ multiplex PCR; TCRdb's version includes in-frame clones alone and lacks a portion of them. Of about 41,000 clones in the sample, 78% were seen once. Time point: week 23, last vaccination. Doses of 300 ug of mutant IDH1 20-mer peptide were given with topical imiquimod. Remarks on this clone: As yet, its antigen is unknown.

The chain joins TRBV11-1 to TRBJ2-2, with 8 bases lining up with TRBD1. Sample: PBMCs, taken from a glioma patient whose treatment included an IDH1 peptide vaccine. The source of this sequence is a woman aged 40 to 49 with glioma. Some clones in this sample may be carry-over from other donors' samples. The CDR3 here is CASSLYRGAGELFF. The CDR3 region has the DNA TGTGCCAGCAGCTTGTACAGGGGGGCCGGGGAGCTGTTTTTT.